This TCR beta chain was identified in a study of regulatory T cells in long-lasting Graves disease. The CDR3 extends over 12 amino acids. Germline V CDR1 and CDR2: DFQATT, SNEGSKA (reference sequence). This clonotype came up many times. Its ends do not fully match the called genes, so a read error is possible. As for time point: newly diagnosed GD, antithyroid drugs for less than 3 months. There was RNA extracted from PBMCs, and the TCR library was made from it. With iRepertoire HTBI primers and Arm-PCR of CDR3 regions, TCR beta libraries were built. One entry per CDR3 protein results from TCRdb running MiXCR on the multiplex PCR reads. This table has roughly 500,000 distinct CDR3 sequences, approximately 13% appearing once. This sample was shared with a second study, whose subject was T cells in Graves' hyperthyroidism and ophthalmopathy. This second study notes: RT-PCR in the first round (using the HTBI primer set) targeted the TCR CDR3.

The sequenced sample was peripheral blood mononuclear cells (PBMCs), obtained at new diagnosis, from a patient treated with antithyroid drugs. This sequence joins TRBV20-1 and TRBJ1-2; D is possibly TRBD1 (5 bases). The clonotype was recovered from a man under 40 with Graves disease. The CDR3 sequence is CSAGDRGGGYTF. CDR3 nucleotide sequence: TGCAGTGCTGGAGACAGAGGCGGTGGCTACACCTTC.